The rows below give T cell receptor beta chains drawn from one sample of a study of T cells in Graves' hyperthyroidism and ophthalmopathy. TCRdb processed the multiplex PCR reads anew with MiXCR; each CDR3 protein has one entry. The table includes 550,000 to 650,000 distinct CDR3 sequences, approximately 13% detected once. Specimen: blood. These receptors all stem from a woman aged 25-40 years with Graves' hyperthyroidism that later progressed to Graves' ophthalmopathy. CDR3s include the opening cysteine and the closing phenylalanine or tryptophan. The D gene is left open where the match is weak. The size of a clone is reported for some rows only, either as once, few or many, or as a class for expanded clones.

v_call: TRBV11-2
j_call: TRBJ2-7
clone_size: many
d_call: TRBD2
cdr3_nt: TGTGCCAGCAGCTTAGGCCAGACCGGGACTAGCGGGAGGGCCCTCCTCTACGAGCAGTACTTC
cdr3_aa: CASSLGQTGTSGRALLYEQYF

v_call: TRBV4-1
j_call: TRBJ1-5
clone_size: few
d_call: .
cdr3_nt: TGCGCCAGCAGCTTAGCGACAGCGAGCAATCAGCCCCAGCATTTT
cdr3_aa: CASSLATASNQPQHF

v_call: TRBV13
j_call: TRBJ2-2
clone_size: few
d_call: TRBD2
cdr3_nt: TGTGCCAGCAGCTTAGGCCGCCTAGCGGGAGCTGGGCTGTTTTTT
cdr3_aa: CASSLGRLAGAGLFF

v_call: TRBV30
j_call: TRBJ2-5
clone_size: few
d_call: TRBD1
cdr3_nt: TGTGCCTGGACAGGGGGCTACGAGACCCAGTACTTC
cdr3_aa: CAWTGGYETQYF

v_call: TRBV7-9
j_call: TRBJ1-5
clone_size: many
d_call: .
cdr3_nt: TGTGCCAGCAGCCCCGACGAGACGACCGATAGCAATCAGCCCCAGCATTTT
cdr3_aa: CASSPDETTDSNQPQHF

v_call: TRBV7-3
j_call: TRBJ2-1
clone_size: .
d_call: TRBD2
cdr3_nt: TGTGCCAGCTGCTCTCTCTACTTGACTAGCGAGAGGTCCAATGAGCAGCTCTTC
cdr3_aa: CASCSLYLTSERSNEQLF

v_call: TRBV11-1
j_call: TRBJ2-3
clone_size: many
d_call: .
cdr3_nt: TGTGCCAGCAGCTTTTCAGCACCCAACACAGATACGCAGTATTTT
cdr3_aa: CASSFSAPNTDTQYF

v_call: TRBV20-1
j_call: TRBJ2-1
clone_size: many
d_call: TRBD2
cdr3_nt: TGCAGTGCGAGGACTAGCGGACCTTACAATGAGCAGTTCTTC
cdr3_aa: CSARTSGPYNEQFF

v_call: TRBV7-9
j_call: TRBJ2-2
clone_size: many
d_call: .
cdr3_nt: TGTGCCAGCAGCTTAAAGGTCTTGAACACCGGGGAGCTGTTTTTT
cdr3_aa: CASSLKVLNTGELFF

v_call: TRBV20-1
j_call: TRBJ2-4
clone_size: few
d_call: TRBD2
cdr3_nt: TGCAGTGCTAGTACTAGCGGGAGGGACATTCAGTACTTC
cdr3_aa: CSASTSGRDIQYF

v_call: TRBV18
j_call: TRBJ1-1
clone_size: .
d_call: .
cdr3_nt: TGTGCCAGCTCACCAGAATACGGGGGCGCTGGTGAAGCTTTCTTT
cdr3_aa: CASSPEYGGAGEAFF

v_call: TRBV6-1
j_call: TRBJ2-1
clone_size: many
d_call: TRBD2
cdr3_nt: TGTGCCAGCAGTGAATCGGTCAGAAGACTAGCGGGGAGGTACAATGAGCAGTTCTTC
cdr3_aa: CASSESVRRLAGRYNEQFF

v_call: TRBV19
j_call: TRBJ2-5
clone_size: .
d_call: .
cdr3_nt: TGTGCCAGCAGACGGGGGTGGAGACAGCCTCAAGAGACCCAGTACTTC
cdr3_aa: CASRRGWRQPQETQYF

v_call: TRBV4-2
j_call: TRBJ1-3
clone_size: .
d_call: .
cdr3_nt: TGTGCCAGCAGCCAAGGAGTACAGGTCGCCTCTGGAAACACCATATATTTT
cdr3_aa: CASSQGVQVASGNTIYF

v_call: TRBV5-1
j_call: TRBJ2-7
clone_size: many
d_call: TRBD2
cdr3_nt: TGCGCCAGCAGAGCTAGCGGGAATAGAGAGCAGTACTTC
cdr3_aa: CASRASGNREQYF

v_call: TRBV30
j_call: TRBJ2-2
clone_size: few
d_call: TRBD2
cdr3_nt: TGTGCCTGGAGTTTAGAGACTAGCGGCCGAGGGACCGGGGAGCTGTTTTTT
cdr3_aa: CAWSLETSGRGTGELFF

v_call: TRBV19
j_call: TRBJ2-1
clone_size: many
d_call: TRBD2
cdr3_nt: TGTGCCAGTAGTCCCCAGGCGGGGGGTGCTAGCGGGAGGGGGAATGAGCAGTTCTTC
cdr3_aa: CASSPQAGGASGRGNEQFF

v_call: TRBV6-2/TRBV6-3
j_call: TRBJ2-2
clone_size: few
d_call: TRBD2
cdr3_nt: TGTGCCAGCAAGGAACTAGCGGGAGTTATTACCGGGGAGCTGTTTTTT
cdr3_aa: CASKELAGVITGELFF

v_call: TRBV7-2
j_call: TRBJ2-7
clone_size: many
d_call: .
cdr3_nt: TGTGCCAGCAGCTCAATTCGATACGAGCAGTACTTC
cdr3_aa: CASSSIRYEQYF

v_call: TRBV12-3/TRBV12-4
j_call: TRBJ2-7
clone_size: .
d_call: TRBD2
cdr3_nt: TGTGCCAGCAGCCCGAGGATAGCGGGAGGTCGCTACGAGCAGTACTTC
cdr3_aa: CASSPRIAGGRYEQYF

v_call: TRBV30
j_call: TRBJ2-7
clone_size: many
d_call: TRBD2
cdr3_nt: TGTGCCTGGGGAGGTGCGGCTAGCGGGAGCCACGAGCAGTACTTC
cdr3_aa: CAWGGAASGSHEQYF

v_call: TRBV2
j_call: TRBJ2-1
clone_size: .
d_call: .
cdr3_nt: TGTGCCAGCAGACTAAACGGTCAATACAATGAGCAGTTCTTC
cdr3_aa: CASRLNGQYNEQFF

v_call: TRBV28
j_call: TRBJ2-7
clone_size: many
d_call: .
cdr3_nt: TGTGCCAGCAGTTTTTCGCCGGGAAGTCACGAGCAGTACTTC
cdr3_aa: CASSFSPGSHEQYF

v_call: TRBV10-3
j_call: TRBJ1-1
clone_size: .
d_call: .
cdr3_nt: TGTGCCATCAGACGGGACAAGAACACTGAAGCTTTCTTT
cdr3_aa: CAIRRDKNTEAFF

v_call: TRBV7-9
j_call: TRBJ1-2
clone_size: few
d_call: .
cdr3_nt: TGTGCCAGCAGCTTAGGCGAACTCTATGGCTACACCTTC
cdr3_aa: CASSLGELYGYTF

v_call: TRBV30
j_call: TRBJ1-4
clone_size: many
d_call: .
cdr3_nt: TGTGCCTGGGCAACTAATGAAAAACTGTTTTTT
cdr3_aa: CAWATNEKLFF

v_call: TRBV12-3/TRBV12-4
j_call: TRBJ2-3
clone_size: many
d_call: TRBD2
cdr3_nt: TGTGCCAGCAGTATGACGGGGGGGACAGATACGCAGTATTTT
cdr3_aa: CASSMTGGTDTQYF

v_call: TRBV12-3/TRBV12-4
j_call: TRBJ1-3
clone_size: few
d_call: TRBD1
cdr3_nt: TGTGCCAGCAGTCCCACTCTTGACAGGGAGAACACCATATATTTT
cdr3_aa: CASSPTLDRENTIYF

v_call: TRBV27
j_call: TRBJ2-1
clone_size: many
d_call: TRBD2
cdr3_nt: TGTGCCAGCAGCCCTGTGGCTAGCGGGAGTTGGAATGAGCAGTTCTTC
cdr3_aa: CASSPVASGSWNEQFF

v_call: TRBV27
j_call: TRBJ2-7
clone_size: many
d_call: .
cdr3_nt: TGTGCCAGCAGTTTCCCCGGGAACGAGCAGTACTTC
cdr3_aa: CASSFPGNEQYF

v_call: TRBV6-5
j_call: TRBJ2-1
clone_size: few
d_call: .
cdr3_nt: TGTGCCAGCATTAGCACAGTTGACAATGAGCAGTTCTTC
cdr3_aa: CASISTVDNEQFF

v_call: TRBV4-1
j_call: TRBJ2-4
clone_size: .
d_call: .
cdr3_nt: TGCGCCAGCAGCCCTAGTATCCTAGCCAAAAACATTCAGTACTTC
cdr3_aa: CASSPSILAKNIQYF

v_call: TRBV3-1
j_call: TRBJ2-5
clone_size: many
d_call: .
cdr3_nt: TGTGCCAGCAGCCAAGCCCCCAGGGGCGGGGTGATCCAAGAGACCCAGTACTTC
cdr3_aa: CASSQAPRGGVIQETQYF

v_call: TRBV5-1
j_call: TRBJ1-5
clone_size: .
d_call: TRBD1
cdr3_nt: TGCGCCAGCAGCTTGGATTTGGACAGGGCCCAGAATCAGCCCCAGCATTTT
cdr3_aa: CASSLDLDRAQNQPQHF

v_call: TRBV28
j_call: TRBJ2-3
clone_size: few
d_call: TRBD1
cdr3_nt: TGTGTCGCCACAGGGGGCGCCGGGCTGACAGATACGCAGTATTTT
cdr3_aa: CVATGGAGLTDTQYF

v_call: TRBV29-1
j_call: TRBJ2-3
clone_size: many
d_call: .
cdr3_nt: TGCAGCGTCCCTGAGCCCAGAGGTACAGATACGCAGTATTTT
cdr3_aa: CSVPEPRGTDTQYF

v_call: TRBV14
j_call: TRBJ2-1
clone_size: .
d_call: .
cdr3_nt: TGTGCCAGCAGCCAACCTGGGACTCAACGACAGTTCTTC
cdr3_aa: CASSQPGTQRQFF

v_call: TRBV24-1
j_call: TRBJ2-3
clone_size: .
d_call: TRBD2
cdr3_nt: TGTGCCACCAGTGAAACCGGACTAGCGGGAGCAGATACGCAGTATTTT
cdr3_aa: CATSETGLAGADTQYF

v_call: TRBV4-2
j_call: TRBJ1-6
clone_size: .
d_call: .
cdr3_nt: TGTGCCAGCAGCCAAGAGGACACAGGGTTCGGATCACCCCTCCACTTT
cdr3_aa: CASSQEDTGFGSPLHF

v_call: TRBV19
j_call: TRBJ2-6
clone_size: .
d_call: .
cdr3_nt: TGTGCCAGTAGTATATCGACGACAGCCTCTGGGGCCAACGTCCTGACTTTC
cdr3_aa: CASSISTTASGANVLTF

v_call: TRBV2
j_call: TRBJ2-3
clone_size: many
d_call: .
cdr3_nt: TGTGCCAGCAGTGGGGGGGCGGGAGTTCTGACAGATACGCAGTATTTT
cdr3_aa: CASSGGAGVLTDTQYF

v_call: TRBV7-2
j_call: TRBJ2-7
clone_size: .
d_call: TRBD2
cdr3_nt: TGTGCCAGCAGCTTGGGGCTAGCGGGTAACGACGAGCAGTACTTC
cdr3_aa: CASSLGLAGNDEQYF